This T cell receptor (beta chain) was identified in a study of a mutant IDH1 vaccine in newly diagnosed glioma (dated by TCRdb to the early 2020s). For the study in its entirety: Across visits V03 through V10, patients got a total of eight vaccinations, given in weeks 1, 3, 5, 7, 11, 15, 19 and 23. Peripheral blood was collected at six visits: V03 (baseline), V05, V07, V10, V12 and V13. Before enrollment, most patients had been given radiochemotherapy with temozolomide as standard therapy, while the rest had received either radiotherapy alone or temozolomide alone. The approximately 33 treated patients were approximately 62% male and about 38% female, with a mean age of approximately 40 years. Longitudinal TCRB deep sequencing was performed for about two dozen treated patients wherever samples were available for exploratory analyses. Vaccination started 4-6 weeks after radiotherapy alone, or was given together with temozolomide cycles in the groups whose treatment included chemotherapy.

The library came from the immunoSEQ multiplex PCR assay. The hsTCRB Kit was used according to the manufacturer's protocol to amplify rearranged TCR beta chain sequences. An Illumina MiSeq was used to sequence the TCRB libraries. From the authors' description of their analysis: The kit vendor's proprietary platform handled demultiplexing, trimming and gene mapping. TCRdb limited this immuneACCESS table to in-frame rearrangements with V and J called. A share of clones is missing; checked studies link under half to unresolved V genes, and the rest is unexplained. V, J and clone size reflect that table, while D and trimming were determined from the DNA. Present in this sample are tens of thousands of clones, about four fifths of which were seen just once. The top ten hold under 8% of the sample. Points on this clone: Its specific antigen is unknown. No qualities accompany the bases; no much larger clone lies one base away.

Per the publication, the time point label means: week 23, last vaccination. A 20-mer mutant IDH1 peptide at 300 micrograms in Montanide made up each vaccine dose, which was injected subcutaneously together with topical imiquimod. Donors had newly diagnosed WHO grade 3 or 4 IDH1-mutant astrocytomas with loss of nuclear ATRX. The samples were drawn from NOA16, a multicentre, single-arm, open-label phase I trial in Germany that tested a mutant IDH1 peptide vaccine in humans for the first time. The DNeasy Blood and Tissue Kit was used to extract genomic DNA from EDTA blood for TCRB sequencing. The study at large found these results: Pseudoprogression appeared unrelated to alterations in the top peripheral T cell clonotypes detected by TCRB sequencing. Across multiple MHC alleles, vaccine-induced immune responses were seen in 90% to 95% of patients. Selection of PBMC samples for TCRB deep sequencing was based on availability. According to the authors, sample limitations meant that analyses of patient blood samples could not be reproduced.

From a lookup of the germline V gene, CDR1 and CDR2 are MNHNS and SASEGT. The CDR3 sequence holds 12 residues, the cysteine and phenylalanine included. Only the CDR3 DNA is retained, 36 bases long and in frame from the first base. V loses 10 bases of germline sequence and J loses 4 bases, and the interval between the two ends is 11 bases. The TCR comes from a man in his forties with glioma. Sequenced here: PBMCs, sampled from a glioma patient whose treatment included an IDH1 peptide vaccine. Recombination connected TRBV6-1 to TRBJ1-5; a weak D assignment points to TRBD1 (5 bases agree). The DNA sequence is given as TGTGCCACCACACGGGGGAATCAGCCCCAGCATTTT. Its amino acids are CATTRGNQPQHF.